This TCR beta chain is from a study of identical twins. Study-level findings and limits: Excess sharing by twins proved weaker in beta out-of-frame sequences. Conclusions rested on cross-sectional statistics rather than following the same donors.

The sample holds a few counts of this clonotype. Antigen: not known. Unique molecular identifiers were in the cDNA, with template-switch universal primer binding. Using its own MiXCR run on the 5' RACE reads, TCRdb lists one record per CDR3 protein. The sample has 700,000 or so distinct CDR3 sequences; 8% to 9% are singletons. Germline-derived CDR1 and CDR2 are MNHEY and SVGAGI. After removal of 6 bases from V and 6 bases from J, the junction contained 5 bases not matched to a gene. The CDR3 covers 13 residues. This sample was shared with a second study, whose subject was yellow fever vaccine responses in identical twins.

The V and J genes are TRBV6-5 and TRBJ1-2; 9 nucleotides align to TRBD1. The sample consisted of PBMCs. The clonotype was recovered from a woman aged 18-35 years in good health. CDR3 amino acids: CASRLTGGDGYTF. The CDR3 region has the DNA TGTGCCAGCAGATTAACAGGGGGCGATGGCTACACCTTC.